This T cell receptor (beta chain) was documented in a study of T-cell reconstitution after alpha-beta-depleted transplantation in children. This clonotype was seen only a few times. Its antigen is as yet unknown. Notes on the study in general: Reported findings indicate that, about two months after transplant, alpha-beta T cells came from several hundred expanded clones, which were derived from non-depleted graft cells. The authors attributed T-cell counts and diversity one year after transplant mostly to newly produced T cells. The origin of high day-60 TCRbeta diversity in some patients lay in surviving recipient T cells and thymic progenitors.

Looked up from germline, CDR1 is SGHRS and CDR2 is YFSETQ. The CDR3 length is 18 residues. Trimming took 4 bases from V and 1 from J; bases not matched to a gene: 12. Unique molecular identifiers were used to barcode this TCRbeta library. Each CDR3 protein is one row after TCRdb ran MiXCR on the PCR reads. The table lists 130,000 to 150,000 distinct CDR3 sequences, about 9% of them singletons. The sample here was PBMCs, mostly from graft donor cells, taken 180 days after TCRalphabeta/CD19-depleted stem cell transplant. This chain joins TRBV5-1 and TRBJ1-1; TRBD1 agrees at 11 bases. The receptor comes from a female patient under 10 years old who had a stem cell transplant for congenital amegakaryocytic thrombocytopenia, so the T cells may come from the graft donor. DNA for the CDR3: TGCGCCAGCAGCCCACGCCTGGACAGGGGGCTCCAGAACACTGAAGCTTTCTTT. It translates to CASSPRLDRGLQNTEAFF.